One sample yielded the 17 T cell receptor beta chains listed below, sequenced in a study of cytomegalovirus exposure and HLA in healthy donors. Libraries were prepared by immunoSEQ multiplex PCR; TCRdb keeps only in-frame clonotypes and omits some of them. The sample holds about 180,000 clones, less than 85% seen once. Sequenced material: PBMCs. The receptor set was obtained from a man younger than 30 in good health and CMV-seropositive.

In its sample, this clone was seen a few times. V is TRBV19 and J is TRBJ2-7; 8 bases line up with TRBD2. J lost 4 bases, V lost 3 bases, and 17 bases had no gene match. CDR1 and CDR2 (germline): LNHDA, SQIVND (reference sequence). The length of the CDR3 is 18 residues. The CDR3 sequence: CASSMGGKWSGSAYEQYF. Here the CDR3 DNA reads TGTGCCAGTAGTATGGGAGGGAAGTGGAGCGGGAGCGCTTACGAGCAGTACTTC.

The chain employs TRBV4-1 and TRBJ2-7, with D unresolved. V was clipped by 3 bases and J by 4 bases, with 10 bases between them. Germline-derived CDR1 and CDR2 are MGHRA and YSYEKL. The CDR3 sequence is 13 residues long. This CDR3 reads CASSHEESYEQYF. The CDR3 DNA sequence: TGCGCCAGCAGCCATGAGGAATCATACGAGCAGTACTTC.

This clone showed up just a few times. The rearrangement links TRBV4-1 to TRBJ1-2; a possible D gene is TRBD1 (5 bases). Deletions cut 0 bases from V and 4 bases from J, with 12 bases between. This CDR3 spans 15 amino acids. Per germline, CDR1 MGHRA and CDR2 YSYEKL. In DNA, the CDR3 is TGCGCCAGCAGCCAAGATCCCACCCAGGGCTATGGCTACACCTTC. Translating it yields CASSQDPTQGYGYTF.

With regard to this clone: Other DNA sequences in this sample translate to the same CDR3. The rearrangement uses TRBV5-1 and TRBJ2-7; TRBD1 agrees at 8 bases. V was clipped by 0 bases and J by 3 bases; unmatched bases: 2. The CDR3 has 14 amino acids. Per germline, CDR1 SGHRS and CDR2 YFSETQ. The CDR3, as DNA: TGCGCCAGCAGCTTGGGACAGGGGAACTACGAGCAGTACTTC. Amino acids: CASSLGQGNYEQYF. The entire variable domain, with the rest obtained from reference TRBV5-1 and TRBJ2-7, is as follows: KAGVTQTPRYLIKTRGQQVTLSCSPISGHRSVSWYQQTPGQGLQFLFEYFSETQRNKGNFPGRFSGRQFSNSRSEMNVSTLELGDSALYLCASSLGQGNYEQYFGPGTRLTVT.

V and J are TRBV10-3 and TRBJ1-4; no clear D. This CDR3 is built from 14 residues. Trimming shortened V by 2 bases and J by 5 bases, and 9 bases separated the two germline ends. Germline-derived CDR1 and CDR2 are ENHRY and SYGVKD. CDR3 in DNA: TGTGCCATCAGTGAGGCAGGCTTCAATGAAAAACTGTTTTTT. Translating it yields CAISEAGFNEKLFF.

The V gene is TRBV6-4, the J gene TRBJ1-2, with D unclear. CDR1 is MRHNA, CDR2 SNTAGT, per germline. This CDR3 contains 10 residues. V gave up 4 bases and J gave up 8 bases, with 5 bases separating them. The CDR3 DNA reads as TGTGCCAGCAGTGTGGAGGGCTACACCTTC. Its protein product is CASSVEGYTF.

J is TRBJ2-1 and V is TRBV4-1; 11 nucleotides match TRBD2. Germline CDR1 is MGHRA and CDR2 is YSYEKL. V shed 6 bases, J shed 5 bases, and the junction held 6 bases outside the gene matches. This CDR3 is 15 amino acids long. The CDR3 bases are TGCGCCAGCAGGAGCGGACTAGCGGGTGACAATGAGCAGTTCTTC. It translates to CASRSGLAGDNEQFF.

This chain connects TRBV21-1 to TRBJ2-7; TRBD2 is taken as the D call from the table, unchecked against the DNA. TRBV21-1 is a pseudogene segment. The CDR3 spans 14 residues. In DNA, the CDR3 is TGTGCCAGCAGCAGGAGACGGAAACCCTACGAGCAGTACTTC. Its translation: CASSRRRKPYEQYF.

The chain links TRBV27 to TRBJ2-7; TRBD2 matches 14 bases. With V trimmed by 8 bases and J by 8 bases, 2 bases remained unmatched. Looked up from germline, CDR1 is MNHEY and CDR2 is SMNVEV (reference sequence). This CDR3 region has 12 residues. CDR3 nucleotide sequence: TGTGCCAGCTGGACTAGCGGGAGGAAGCAGTACTTC. This sequence encodes CASWTSGRKQYF.

A single count supports this clone. The chain is built from TRBV29-1 and TRBJ2-6, with TRBD1 identical over 7 bases. Per germline, CDR1 SQVTM and CDR2 ANQGSEA. V lost 6 bases to trimming and J lost 2 bases; unmatched junction nucleotides: 10. CDR3 length: 16 residues. The CDR3 bases are TGCAGCGTCACGGACAGGTCGGGAACTGGGGCCAACGTCCTGACTTTC. Amino acid sequence: CSVTDRSGTGANVLTF.

This chain connects TRBV6-1 to TRBJ1-2; D gene ambiguous. CDR1 is MNHNS and CDR2 is SASEGT in the germline V gene. The V end was cut by 4 bases, the J end by 2 bases, with 8 bases between. CDR3 size: 13 residues. In nucleotides, the CDR3 is TGTGCCAGCAGTGTGGAGCGGAACTATGGCTACACCTTC. This sequence encodes CASSVERNYGYTF.

J is TRBJ2-3 and V is TRBV18; the D is unclear. The germline CDR1 and CDR2 sequences are KGHSH and LQKENI. V was trimmed by 4 bases and J by 2 bases, leaving 10 bases between them. The CDR3 extends over 14 amino acids. CDR3 sequence: CASSLDWSTDTQYF. The CDR3 DNA reads as TGTGCCAGCTCACTCGACTGGTCCACAGATACGCAGTATTTT. Using reference TRBV18 and TRBJ2-3 for the parts outside the CDR3, the full variable domain is NAGVMQNPRHLVRRRGQEARLRCSPMKGHSHVYWYRQLPEEGLKFMVYLQKENIIDESGMPKERFSAEFPKEGPSILRIQQVVRGDSAAYFCASSLDWSTDTQYFGPGTRLTVL.

CDR3 sequence: CASSLDPLTGIETQYF. DNA for the CDR3: TGTGCCAGCAGCCTCGACCCGCTGACAGGGATAGAGACCCAGTACTTC. The chain uses TRBV2 and TRBJ2-5; 7 nucleotides agree with TRBD1. CDR3 length: 16 residues. Unmatched junction bases numbered 14, after V lost 6 bases and J lost 4 bases. Per germline, CDR1 SNHLY and CDR2 FYNNEI.

The chain employs TRBV27 and TRBJ2-7; the match to TRBD1 covers 9 bases. The CDR3 runs 17 residues. Germline lookup yields CDR1 MNHEY and CDR2 SMNVEV (reference sequence). The J segment lost 4 bases and the V segment lost 5 bases, leaving 15 bases of the junction unmatched. CDR3 residues: CASSPTTLRDRAYEQYF. In DNA form, the CDR3 reads TGTGCCAGCAGTCCGACTACCCTCCGGGACAGGGCGTACGAGCAGTACTTC.

This clone has a handful of counts. The rearrangement uses TRBV28 and TRBJ1-5; D might be TRBD1 (6 bases). Germline V gives CDR1 MDHEN, CDR2 SYDVKM. The CDR3 spans 15 residues. Trimming took off 4 bases at V and 2 bases at J, with 12 bases between the two ends. CDR3 region: CASSSSQGGNQPQHF. CDR3 coding DNA: TGTGCCAGCAGTTCGTCACAGGGTGGCAATCAGCCCCAGCATTTT.

This sequence joins TRBV11-1 and TRBJ2-7, with a weak D call TRBD2 (6 bases). V was shortened by 2 bases and J by 3 bases, with 8 bases between the two germline ends. The CDR3 sequence is 13 residues long. CDR1 SGHAT and CDR2 FQDESV come from the germline V gene (reference sequence). This chain's CDR3 is CASSLIGSYEQYF. Written as DNA, the CDR3 is TGTGCCAGCAGCTTAATCGGGAGCTACGAGCAGTACTTC.

V is TRBV6-5 and J is TRBJ1-1, with 7 bases matching TRBD1. This CDR3 has 13 residues. Germline values: CDR1 MNHEY, CDR2 SVGAGI. The V segment lost 8 bases and the J segment 4 bases; nucleotides outside the gene matches: 7. CDR3: CASSQGDFTEAFF. CDR3 in DNA: TGTGCCAGCTCCCAGGGGGATTTCACTGAAGCTTTCTTT.